Listed here are 2 T cell receptor beta chains from one sample, sequenced in a study of early T cells in non-severe SARS-CoV-2 infection. A single record per CDR3 protein comes from TCRdb applying MiXCR to the 5' RACE reads. Found here are tens of thousands of distinct CDR3 sequences, around 15% of them singletons; the top ten hold roughly 0.6%. The sequenced sample was whole blood. Every receptor here comes from an adult who was a healthcare worker with PCR-confirmed SARS-CoV-2 infection or an uninfected control (not recorded which).

CDR3 DNA: TGCAGCGCACTACAGGGGACAGGAAACACCATATATTTT. Translating gives CSALQGTGNTIYF. V usage is TRBV29-1 and J usage is TRBJ1-3; TRBD1 agrees at 7 bases. This CDR3 is 13 amino acids long. Germline values: CDR1 SQVTM, CDR2 ANQGSEA. V shed 7 bases and J 4 bases; nucleotides not matched to a gene: 7.

Comments on this clonotype: A much bigger clone sits one base away, suggesting this may be a read error. The DNA of the CDR3 is TGTGTCAGCACCCCTATGGGGGGAAACTATGGCTACACCTTC. Translated, it gives CVSTPMGGNYGYTF. The chain carries TRBV7-9 and TRBJ1-2, with D perhaps TRBD1 (5 bases). The CDR3 runs 14 residues. The germline CDR1 and CDR2 sequences are SEHNR and FQNEAQ (reference sequence). The full variable domain, in which reference TRBV7-9 and TRBJ1-2 provide the parts outside the CDR3, is DTGVSQNPRHKITKRGQNVTFRCDPISEHNRLYWYRQTLGQGPEFLTYFQNEAQLEKSRLLSDRFSAERPKGSFSTLEIQRTEQGDSAMYLCVSTPMGGNYGYTFGSGTRLTVV.